These 17 T cell receptor beta chains originate from one sample sequenced in a study of cytomegalovirus exposure and HLA in healthy donors. PCR primers comprised 60 Vbeta and 13 Jbeta primers. The assay was immunoSEQ multiplex PCR, and TCRdb's table has in-frame clones only and misses some. Of roughly 150,000 clones listed, 64% were seen once; the top ten hold 2.5% to 3.5%. Sequencing used PBMCs. These receptors were collected from a woman aged 25-40 years in good health and CMV-seropositive.

This clone came up a few times. This chain connects TRBV5-4 to TRBJ2-7, with unresolved D. CDR1 and CDR2 (germline): SGHNT, YYREEE (reference sequence). Trimming removed 1 base at V and 2 bases at J, with 19 bases between. The CDR3 length is 17 residues. The DNA of the CDR3 is TGTGCCAGCAGCTTGTATCAGTGGTACAGTCTACCCTACGAGCAGTACTTC. Protein product: CASSLYQWYSLPYEQYF.

This clone was detected only a few times. The V and J genes are TRBV5-6 and TRBJ2-5; D is undetermined. V was clipped by 0 bases and J by 1 base, with 7 bases between them. Germline V gene data show CDR1 as SGHDT and CDR2 as YYEEEE. The length of the CDR3 is 14 residues. CDR3 sequence (DNA): TGTGCCAGCAGCTTGGTCGGGTTCCAAGAGACCCAGTACTTC. Protein: CASSLVGFQETQYF.

This clone was detected only a few times. The chain combines TRBV9 with TRBJ2-5; D is ambiguous. The germline gives CDR1 SGDLS, CDR2 YYNGEE. This CDR3 spans 15 amino acids. The germline V and J ends were trimmed by 0 bases and 5 bases, with 14 bases remaining between them. The CDR3 DNA follows: TGTGCCAGCAGCGTAGGTGGGTTTCGGGTGGAGACCCAGTACTTC. Protein product: CASSVGGFRVETQYF.

The gene calls are TRBV4-1 and TRBJ2-1, with 7 bases that match TRBD1. This CDR3 contains 15 residues. V dropped 4 bases and J dropped 1; count of bases not matched to a gene: 4. Germline loops: CDR1 MGHRA, CDR2 YSYEKL. The CDR3 DNA follows: TGCGCCAGCAGCCCTACCAGGGGGTCCTACAATGAGCAGTTCTTC. Its protein is CASSPTRGSYNEQFF.

The chain links TRBV7-2 to TRBJ1-3; D might be TRBD1 (5 bases). V was shortened by 3 bases and J by 4 bases, with 10 bases between the two germline ends. The CDR3 contains 14 residues. Germline V gives CDR1 SGHTA, CDR2 FQGNSA. The CDR3 reads CASSFPTDGNTIYF. The CDR3, as DNA: TGTGCCAGCAGCTTTCCGACAGACGGAAACACCATATATTTT.

The chain recombines TRBV7-8 with TRBJ1-1, with D perhaps matching TRBD1 (5 bases). The CDR3 sequence is 16 residues long. Germline loops: CDR1 SGHVS, CDR2 FQNEAQ. Trimming took off 5 bases at V and 0 bases at J, with 16 bases between the two ends. CDR3: CASSALGGRMNTEAFF. CDR3 nucleotides: TGTGCCAGCAGCGCTCTTGGGGGGAGGATGAACACTGAAGCTTTCTTT. The full variable domain, in which reference TRBV7-8 and TRBJ1-1 provide the parts outside the CDR3, is GAGVSQSPRYKVAKRGQDVALRCDPISGHVSLFWYQQALGQGPEFLTYFQNEAQLDKSGLPSDRFFAERPEGSVSTLKIQRTQQEDSAVYLCASSALGGRMNTEAFFGQGTRLTVV.

The J gene is TRBJ2-1, the V gene TRBV9, with D possibly matching TRBD2 (6 bases). Germline V gene data show CDR1 as SGDLS and CDR2 as YYNGEE. This CDR3 has 16 amino acids. Trimming shortened V by 4 bases and J by 4 bases, and 18 bases separated the two germline ends. The CDR3 is CASSLGSERAYNEQFF. CDR3 in DNA: TGTGCCAGCAGCCTGGGCTCAGAGCGGGCTTACAATGAGCAGTTCTTC.

CDR3 sequence: CAIATLAGENEQFF. Here the CDR3 DNA reads TGTGCCATCGCCACACTAGCGGGGGAGAATGAGCAGTTCTTC. V usage is TRBV10-3 and J usage is TRBJ2-1, with 11 bases aligning to TRBD2. The CDR3 is made up of 14 amino acids. The J segment lost 7 bases and the V segment lost 8 bases, leaving 7 bases of the junction unmatched. CDR1 ENHRY and CDR2 SYGVKD come from the germline V gene.

V gene TRBV7-8 combines with J gene TRBJ2-7; TRBD1 is a possible D gene (5 bases). Germline V gene data show CDR1 as SGHVS and CDR2 as FQNEAQ. The V end lost 1 base, the J end lost 3 bases, and 16 bases lay between the germline ends. The CDR3 is made up of 16 amino acids. The CDR3 sequence: CASSLEGVISVYEQYF. DNA for the CDR3: TGTGCCAGCAGCTTAGAAGGGGTGATTTCCGTCTACGAGCAGTACTTC.

The V call is TRBV20-1, the J call TRBJ2-3; D unresolved. Between the trimmed V and J ends, which lost 2 bases and 4 bases, there was a span of 4 bases. There are 11 residues in the CDR3. Germline V lookup: CDR1 DFQATT, CDR2 SNEGSKA (reference sequence). CDR3 sequence (DNA): TGCAGTGCTAGACTAGCAGATACGCAGTATTTT. Translated, it gives CSARLADTQYF.

The chain combines TRBV7-3 with TRBJ2-2, with 12 nucleotides matching TRBD2. This CDR3 has 14 amino acids. Germline-derived CDR1 and CDR2 are SGHTA and FQGTGA. V trimming: 8 bases; J trimming: 6 bases; junction bases outside the gene matches: 4. The CDR3 DNA follows: TGTGCCAGCGCTAGCGGGGGGGCCGCCGGGGAGCTGTTTTTT. This codes for CASASGGAAGELFF.

The V and J genes are TRBV29-1 and TRBJ1-5; maybe TRBD1 (6 bases). Trimming took 6 bases from V and 5 from J, leaving 11 bases between them. The germline gives CDR1 SQVTM, CDR2 ANQGSEA. CDR3 length: 12 residues. In nucleotides, the CDR3 is TGCAGCGTCCGGGCAGGGGATCAGCCCCAGCATTTT. This encodes CSVRAGDQPQHF.

V and J are TRBV6-5 and TRBJ1-3; a possible D gene is TRBD1 (6 bases). V shed 4 bases and J shed 0 bases, with 7 bases lying between them. Germline values: CDR1 MNHEY, CDR2 SVGAGI. CDR3 length: 14 residues. The CDR3 sequence: CASSWDISGNTIYF. Written as DNA, the CDR3 is TGTGCCAGCAGTTGGGACATCTCTGGAAACACCATATATTTT.

Written as DNA, the CDR3 is TGTGCCAGCTCACCACCAGTCCCGGGACAGGCTGAAGCTTTCTTT. This encodes CASSPPVPGQAEAFF. This chain links TRBV18 with TRBJ1-1; 8 bases map to TRBD1. The CDR3 contains 15 residues. V lost 0 bases and J lost 6; bases outside the gene matches: 6. Germline V gene sequence: CDR1 KGHSH, CDR2 LQKENI.

The chain has TRBV5-4 and TRBJ2-7, with D perhaps TRBD2 (6 bases). The length of the CDR3 is 15 residues. In germline, CDR1 is SGHNT, CDR2 YYREEE (reference sequence). Trimming took 0 bases from V and 0 from J, leaving 10 bases between them. CDR3 sequence reads: CASSLGLASSYEQYF. The CDR3 region has the DNA TGTGCCAGCAGCTTGGGGCTAGCGTCCTCCTACGAGCAGTACTTC.

This clone has just one count. The V call is TRBV29-1, the J call TRBJ1-5; D might be TRBD1 (6 bases). Between the trimmed V and J ends, which lost 7 bases and 5 bases, there was a span of 15 bases. The germline V gene has CDR1 SQVTM and CDR2 ANQGSEA. The CDR3 has 13 residues. As DNA, the CDR3 is TGCAGCGCTGGTGCAGGGGTTGATCAGCCCCAGCATTTT. Encoded protein: CSAGAGVDQPQHF.

The chain uses TRBV6-1 and TRBJ1-2; D call uncertain. The germline CDR1 and CDR2 sequences are MNHNS and SASEGT. CDR3 length equals 13 residues. V was shortened by 5 bases and J by 4 bases, with 11 bases between the two germline ends. CDR3 in amino acids: CASSTWRFYGYTF. The CDR3 bases are TGTGCCAGCAGTACTTGGAGGTTCTATGGCTACACCTTC.